The 29 T cell receptor beta chains below all came from one sample that was sequenced in a study of T cells in Graves' hyperthyroidism and ophthalmopathy. Amplified regions were TCR beta CDR3 sequences from RNA transcripts. The HTBI primer set was used in a first-round RT-PCR of the TCR CDR3. TCRdb redid the calling of the multiplex PCR reads with MiXCR, one entry per CDR3 protein. This table holds 550,000 to 600,000 distinct CDR3 sequences, roughly 46% found once. The sequencing sample was made of peripheral blood or thyroid tissue (not recorded which). The source of these receptors is an adult woman with Graves' disease, either hyperthyroidism or ophthalmopathy (not recorded which).

The chain joins TRBV5-1 to TRBJ1-2; 8 bases align to TRBD1. Losses at the gene ends were 5 bases for V and 7 bases for J; bases not matched to a gene: 10. The CDR3 is made up of 14 amino acids. Per the germline V gene, CDR1 is SGHRS and CDR2 is YFSETQ. This CDR3 reads CASRRGTGEIGYTF. In DNA form, the CDR3 reads TGCGCCAGCAGAAGAGGGACAGGCGAGATTGGCTACACCTTC.

This clonotype was counted at least ten times. The genes are TRBV20-1 and TRBJ2-5; 14 positions agree with TRBD2. The CDR3 totals 13 residues. CDR1 is DFQATT, CDR2 SNEGSKA, per germline (reference sequence). CDR3 sequence: CSPGTSGRGVKYF. The CDR3 DNA sequence: TGCAGCCCCGGGACTAGCGGGAGAGGGGTAAAGTACTTC.

The chain carries TRBV20-1 and TRBJ2-7, with D perhaps assigned TRBD1 or TRBD2 (5 bases each). The ends were cut back, 0 bases at V and 1 base at J, with 10 bases in the middle. Germline CDR1 DFQATT, CDR2 SNEGSKA (reference sequence). CDR3 length: 14 residues. CDR3 amino acids: CSARDRDGSYEQYF. CDR3 coding DNA: TGCAGTGCTAGAGATCGGGACGGTTCCTACGAGCAGTACTTC.

In DNA, the CDR3 is TGTGCCAGTAGTATAGCACGGGGAATGAACACTGAAGCTTTCTTT. Amino acid sequence: CASSIARGMNTEAFF. The chain joins TRBV19 to TRBJ1-1; no clear D gene. V was cut by 1 base and J by 0 bases, with 9 bases left in between. CDR3 length: 15 amino acids. Germline CDR1 reads LNHDA; CDR2 reads SQIVND (reference sequence).

The V gene is TRBV19, the J gene TRBJ2-6, with D perhaps matching TRBD1 (6 bases). V lost 3 bases, J lost 4 bases, and 10 bases lay in between. The germline V gene has CDR1 LNHDA and CDR2 SQIVND (reference sequence). The CDR3 is 15 residues long. This CDR3 is CASSMPGTGANVLTF. In DNA form, the CDR3 reads TGTGCCAGTAGTATGCCAGGGACAGGGGCCAACGTCCTGACTTTC.

This clonotype has ten or more counts. This sequence joins TRBV6-1 and TRBJ2-7, with 7 bases fitting TRBD2. The V gene end was trimmed by 6 bases and the J gene end by 6 bases; junction bases not matched to a gene: 8. Germline-derived CDR1 and CDR2 are MNHNS and SASEGT. CDR3 size: 13 residues. CDR3 amino acids: CASSVRTRGEQYF. The CDR3 DNA reads as TGTGCCAGCAGCGTAAGGACTAGAGGCGAGCAGTACTTC.

The chain is built from TRBV10-3 and TRBJ2-5; 7 bases match TRBD2. CDR1 and CDR2 from the germline V gene are ENHRY and SYGVKD. The CDR3 length is 14 residues. V was clipped by 2 bases and J by 9 bases; unmatched bases: 9. The CDR3: CAISEAGEGQPQYF. The CDR3 DNA follows: TGTGCCATCAGTGAGGCGGGGGAGGGTCAGCCCCAGTACTTC.

The chain recombines TRBV7-9 with TRBJ2-5; 8 nucleotides align to TRBD2. V shed 5 bases and J 6 bases; nucleotides not matched to a gene: 8. CDR1 and CDR2 (germline): SEHNR, FQNEAQ (reference sequence). The CDR3 is 14 amino acids. The CDR3 DNA follows: TGTGCCAGCAGCCCAGCGGGAGTTATCAAGACCCAGTACTTC. Its translation: CASSPAGVIKTQYF.

This clonotype showed up just a few times. The chain uses TRBV28 and TRBJ2-5, with D perhaps matching TRBD1 (6 bases). The germline V gene has CDR1 MDHEN and CDR2 SYDVKM. V shed 5 bases and J shed 5 bases, with 21 bases lying between them. The CDR3 loop spans 16 amino acids. In DNA, the CDR3 is TGTGCCAGCAGTCGAAGACAGGATATACAGGCGGAGACCCAGTACTTC. Translated: CASSRRQDIQAETQYF.

The rearrangement uses TRBV15 and TRBJ2-5; tentatively, D is TRBD2 (5 bases). Germline V CDR1 and CDR2: LNHNV, YYDKDF (reference sequence). Trimming cost V 1 base and J 0 bases, with 9 bases left between them. The CDR3 spans 15 residues. CDR3 amino acids: CATSRVRGNQETQYF. CDR3 nucleotides: TGTGCCACCAGCAGAGTTCGGGGTAACCAAGAGACCCAGTACTTC.

The chain has TRBV2 and TRBJ1-2; 7 nucleotides align to TRBD1. The CDR3 runs to 17 residues. Germline V CDR1 and CDR2: SNHLY, FYNNEI. V lost 4 bases and J lost 6; bases outside the gene matches: 17. CDR3 sequence: CASSGGGGDRLTNGYTF. The CDR3, as DNA: TGTGCCAGCAGTGGAGGGGGCGGCGACCGATTAACTAATGGCTACACCTTC.

Comment on this clonotype: One end of the junction does not line up with germline, which may come from a read error. This sequence joins TRBV15 and TRBJ1-5; D call uncertain. The CDR3 sequence is 17 residues long. Per germline, CDR1 LNHNV and CDR2 YYDKDF (reference sequence). CDR3 protein: CAASSAKLPLGNQPQHF. CDR3 nucleotide sequence: TGTGCCGCCAGCAGCGCAAAACTCCCATTGGGGAATCAGCCCCAGCATTTT.

This clonotype was found a few times. J is TRBJ2-7 and V is TRBV12-3 or TRBV12-4; 9 nucleotides agree with TRBD1. V was pared by 8 bases and J by 3 bases, with 11 bases of the junction left unmatched. This CDR3 contains 15 residues. The CDR3, as DNA: TGTGCCAGCTCGTTGGGACAGGGTAATTTCTACGAGCAGTACTTC. Its translation: CASSLGQGNFYEQYF.

This chain connects TRBV20-1 to TRBJ1-1; 9 bases map to TRBD1. Per the germline V gene, CDR1 is DFQATT and CDR2 is SNEGSKA (reference sequence). The CDR3 contains 14 residues. The junction had 9 bases not matched to a gene; V was cut back by 6 bases and J by 4 bases. CDR3 nucleotides: TGCAGTGCCACCGTGGGACAGGGAATCACTGAAGCTTTCTTT. The encoded protein is CSATVGQGITEAFF.

The chain is built from TRBV29-1 and TRBJ1-4; D may be TRBD1 (6 bases). Trimming removed 7 bases from V and 4 bases from J, with 19 bases in between. Germline V gene data show CDR1 as SQVTM and CDR2 as ANQGSEA. The CDR3 length is 15 residues. CDR3 sequence: CSAPTGSKLNEKLFF. The CDR3 nucleotides read TGCAGCGCACCGACAGGTTCAAAACTTAATGAAAAACTGTTTTTT.

V is TRBV5-1 and J is TRBJ1-1; no definite D call. Trimming stripped 0 bases from V and 10 bases from J, with 10 bases between. The germline gives CDR1 SGHRS, CDR2 YFSETQ. The length of the CDR3 is 12 residues. The CDR3 loop reads CASSLVAVRAFF. In DNA, the CDR3 is TGCGCCAGCAGCTTGGTAGCGGTCCGAGCTTTCTTT.

The table lists this clonotype with many counts. CDR3 sequence: CASSSGAQETQYF. The CDR3 coding sequence is TGTGCCAGCAGCTCGGGGGCGCAAGAGACCCAGTACTTC. The genes are TRBV13 and TRBJ2-5; the D gene could be TRBD1 or TRBD2 (6 bases each). CDR1 PRHDT and CDR2 FYEKMQ come from the germline V gene (reference sequence). The CDR3 extends over 13 amino acids. Trimming removed 4 bases from V and 2 bases from J, with 8 bases in between.

The chain is built from TRBV24-1 and TRBJ2-2; D unclear. V shed 5 bases and J shed 0 bases, with 6 bases lying between them. The CDR3 loop spans 14 amino acids. CDR1 is KGHDR, CDR2 SFDVKD, per germline. CDR3 residues: CATSGETNTGELFF. In DNA form, the CDR3 reads TGTGCCACCAGTGGGGAAACGAACACCGGGGAGCTGTTTTTT.

This clonotype showed up many times. This chain uses TRBV7-2 with TRBJ1-5, with a tentative D call TRBD1 (5 bases). The CDR3 covers 17 residues. Germline loops: CDR1 SGHTA, CDR2 FQGNSA. Trimming took 5 bases from V and 0 from J, leaving 17 bases between them. DNA of the CDR3: TGTGCCAGCAGCGTCTGGGTGGGGGGATTTAGCAATCAGCCCCAGCATTTT. Translating gives CASSVWVGGFSNQPQHF.

This clonotype was seen at least ten times. The V gene is TRBV19, the J gene TRBJ2-7; a possible D gene is TRBD2 (6 bases). Germline values: CDR1 LNHDA, CDR2 SQIVND (reference sequence). Deletions cut 5 bases from V and 1 base from J, with 18 bases between. This CDR3 has 16 amino acids. CDR3 bases: TGTGCCAGTAGTGATGAAGGCGGGGCGGCTTCCTACGAGCAGTACTTC. It codes for CASSDEGGAASYEQYF.

The chain combines TRBV10-2 with TRBJ1-5, with D possibly matching TRBD1 (6 bases). Germline CDR1 WSHSY, CDR2 SAAADI. V was clipped by 1 base and J by 3 bases, with 10 bases between them. CDR3 size: 15 residues. This CDR3 is CASSELTGANQPQHF. The CDR3 DNA reads as TGCGCCAGCAGTGAGTTGACAGGAGCCAATCAGCCCCAGCATTTT.

The chain combines TRBV7-3 with TRBJ1-4, with D maybe TRBD1 (6 bases). Germline CDR1 SGHTA, CDR2 FQGTGA. There are 13 residues in the CDR3. Trimming cost V 5 bases and J 10 bases, with 14 bases left between them. This CDR3 is CASSPGGGGKLFF. CDR3 nucleotides: TGTGCCAGCAGCCCCGGAGGGGGTGGAAAACTGTTTTTT. The full variable domain, rest sourced from reference TRBV7-3 and TRBJ1-4, is GAGVSQTPSNKVTEKGKYVELRCDPISGHTALYWYRQSLGQGPEFLIYFQGTGAADDSGLPNDRFFAVRPEGSVSTLKIQRTERGDSAVYLCASSPGGGGKLFFGSGTQLSVL.

Ten or more counts support this clonotype. The J gene is TRBJ1-1, the V gene TRBV4-1, with a possible D match to TRBD1 (5 bases). Between the trimmed V and J ends, which lost 1 base and 7 bases, there was a span of 13 bases. The CDR3 is made up of 14 amino acids. Germline CDR1 and CDR2: MGHRA and YSYEKL. The DNA of the CDR3 is TGCGCCAGCAGCCAAGTCGGGGGATGGAATGAAGCTTTCTTT. It translates to CASSQVGGWNEAFF.

There are a few counts of this clonotype. This rearrangement joins TRBV5-4 to TRBJ2-6, with 7 positions matching TRBD1. The CDR3 contains 17 residues. After removal of 4 bases from V and 2 bases from J, the junction contained 9 bases not matched to a gene. CDR1 SGHNT and CDR2 YYREEE come from the germline V gene (reference sequence). The CDR3 sequence is CASSPWTGAPGANVLTF. The CDR3 nucleotides are TGTGCCAGCAGCCCGTGGACAGGCGCCCCTGGGGCCAACGTCCTGACTTTC.

This chain uses TRBV28 with TRBJ1-3; D may be TRBD1 (5 bases). With 6 bases removed from V and 7 bases from J, the gap between germline ends came to 19 bases. The CDR3 contains 15 residues. Per germline, CDR1 MDHEN and CDR2 SYDVKM. DNA for the CDR3: TGTGCCAGCAGCCCCCCCGTTGGGACTGTGAACACCATATATTTT. Encoded protein: CASSPPVGTVNTIYF.

This clonotype was seen ten or more times. The V call is TRBV7-8, the J call TRBJ1-3; TRBD1 might be the D (5 bases). Trimming cost V 2 bases and J 0 bases, with 11 bases left between them. In germline, CDR1 is SGHVS, CDR2 FQNEAQ. The CDR3 length is 16 residues. CDR3 region: CASSLWDSSSGNTIYF. As DNA, the CDR3 is TGTGCCAGCAGCTTATGGGACTCGAGCTCTGGAAACACCATATATTTT.

At least ten counts were recorded for this clonotype. The rearrangement joins TRBV5-8 to TRBJ1-1, with D uncertain. Germline V gene sequence: CDR1 SGHTS, CDR2 YDEGEE. The CDR3 has 12 residues. Trimming stripped 1 base from V and 7 bases from J, with 8 bases between. The CDR3 DNA sequence: TGTGCCAGCAGCTTGCAAAGGATTGAAGCTTTCTTT. This sequence encodes CASSLQRIEAFF. The variable domain in full, with the rest retrieved from reference TRBV5-8 and TRBJ1-1, is EAGVTQSPTHLIKTRGQQATLRCSPISGHTSVYWYQQALGLGLQFLLWYDEGEERNRGNFPPRFSGRQFPNYSSELNVNALELEDSALYLCASSLQRIEAFFGQGTRLTVV.

In its sample, this clonotype was seen many times. The V gene is TRBV7-2, the J gene TRBJ2-7, with TRBD2 matching 7 bases. The V and J ends lost 5 bases and 5 bases, in that order; junction bases with no gene match: 15. The length of the CDR3 is 16 residues. CDR1 is SGHTA and CDR2 is FQGNSA in the germline V gene. This chain's CDR3 is CASSPGPWTSSDEQYF. DNA of the CDR3: TGTGCCAGCAGCCCAGGTCCCTGGACTAGTAGCGACGAGCAGTACTTC.

This clonotype was seen ten or more times. Here the CDR3 DNA reads TGTGCCAGCAGCTCCCGGACTTCCCGTACGCAGCAGTACTTC. Its protein is CASSSRTSRTQQYF. The chain carries TRBV13 and TRBJ2-7; possible D gene TRBD2, 5 bases. V lost 4 bases, J lost 8 bases, and 18 bases lay in between. The CDR3 has 14 residues. Germline V gene sequence: CDR1 PRHDT, CDR2 FYEKMQ (reference sequence).